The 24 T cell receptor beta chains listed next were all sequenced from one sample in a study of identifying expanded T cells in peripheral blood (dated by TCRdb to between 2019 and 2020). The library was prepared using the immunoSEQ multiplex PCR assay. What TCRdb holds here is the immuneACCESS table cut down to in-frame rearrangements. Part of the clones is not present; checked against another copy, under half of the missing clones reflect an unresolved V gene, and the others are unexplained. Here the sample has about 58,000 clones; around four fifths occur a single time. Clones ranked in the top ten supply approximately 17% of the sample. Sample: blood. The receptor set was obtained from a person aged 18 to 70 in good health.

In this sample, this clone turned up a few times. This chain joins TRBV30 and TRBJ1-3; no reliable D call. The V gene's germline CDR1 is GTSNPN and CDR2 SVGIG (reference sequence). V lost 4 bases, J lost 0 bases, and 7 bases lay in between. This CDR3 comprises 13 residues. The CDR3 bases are TGTGCCTGGAAGAGGAGCTCTGGAAACACCATATATTTT. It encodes CAWKRSSGNTIYF. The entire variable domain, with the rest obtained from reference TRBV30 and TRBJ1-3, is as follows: SQTIHQWPATLVQPVGSPLSLECTVEGTSNPNLYWYRQAAGRGLQLLFYSVGIGQISSEVPQNLSASRPQDRQFILSSKKLLLSDSGFYLCAWKRSSGNTIYFGEGSWLTVV.

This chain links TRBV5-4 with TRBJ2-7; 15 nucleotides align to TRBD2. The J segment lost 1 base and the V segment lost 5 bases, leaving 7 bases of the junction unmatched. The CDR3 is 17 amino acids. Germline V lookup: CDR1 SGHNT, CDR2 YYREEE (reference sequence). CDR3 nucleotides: TGTGCCAGCAGAACGGGGGGACTAGCGGGAGGATCCTACGAGCAGTACTTC. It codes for CASRTGGLAGGSYEQYF.

The CDR3 here is CASEKTMNTEAFF. DNA of the CDR3: TGTGCCAGCGAGAAGACAATGAACACTGAAGCTTTCTTT. The chain joins TRBV2 to TRBJ1-1, with unresolved D. This CDR3 spans 13 amino acids. Between the trimmed V and J ends, which lost 8 bases and 0 bases, there was a span of 10 bases. The germline V gene has CDR1 SNHLY and CDR2 FYNNEI.

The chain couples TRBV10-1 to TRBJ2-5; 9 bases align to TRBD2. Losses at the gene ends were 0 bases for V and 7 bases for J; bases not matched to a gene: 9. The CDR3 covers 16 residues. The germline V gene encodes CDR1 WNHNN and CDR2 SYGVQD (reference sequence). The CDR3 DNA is TGCGCCAGCAGTGAGTCGGCTAGCGGGACCCTCGGGACCCAGTACTTC. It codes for CASSESASGTLGTQYF.

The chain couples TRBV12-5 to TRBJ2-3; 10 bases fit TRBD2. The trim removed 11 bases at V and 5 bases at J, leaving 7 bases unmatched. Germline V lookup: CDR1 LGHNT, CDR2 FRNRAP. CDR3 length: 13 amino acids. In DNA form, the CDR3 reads TGTGCTGTCCGAGGGACTAGCGAAGATACGCAGTATTTT. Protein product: CAVRGTSEDTQYF.

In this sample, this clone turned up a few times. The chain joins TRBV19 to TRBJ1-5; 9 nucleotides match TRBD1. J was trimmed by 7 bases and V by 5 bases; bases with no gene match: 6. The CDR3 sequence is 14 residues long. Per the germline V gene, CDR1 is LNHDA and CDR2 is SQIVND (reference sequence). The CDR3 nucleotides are TGTGCCAGTAGTCCAGGACAGGGGTTCCAGCCCCAGCATTTT. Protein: CASSPGQGFQPQHF.

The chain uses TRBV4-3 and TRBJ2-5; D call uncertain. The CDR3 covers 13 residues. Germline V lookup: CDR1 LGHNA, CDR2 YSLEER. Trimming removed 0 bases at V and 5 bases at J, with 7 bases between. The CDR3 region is CASSQDHWETQYF. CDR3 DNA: TGCGCCAGCAGCCAAGATCACTGGGAGACCCAGTACTTC.

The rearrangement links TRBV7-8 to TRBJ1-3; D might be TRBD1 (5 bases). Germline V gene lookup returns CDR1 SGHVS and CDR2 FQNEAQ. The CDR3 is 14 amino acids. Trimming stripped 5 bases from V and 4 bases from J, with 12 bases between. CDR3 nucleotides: TGTGCCAGCAGCCCCGGGGGGACCGGAAACACCATATATTTT. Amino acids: CASSPGGTGNTIYF.

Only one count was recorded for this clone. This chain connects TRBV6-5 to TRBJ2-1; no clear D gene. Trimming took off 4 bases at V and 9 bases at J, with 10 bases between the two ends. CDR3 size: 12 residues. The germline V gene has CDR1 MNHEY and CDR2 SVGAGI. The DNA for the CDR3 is TGTGCCAGCAGTTCCCCGACACGTGAGCAGTTCTTC. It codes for CASSSPTREQFF.

CDR3 region: CASRETSGDYEQYF. The CDR3 coding sequence is TGCGCCAGCAGAGAGACTAGCGGAGATTACGAGCAGTACTTC. This rearrangement joins TRBV5-1 to TRBJ2-7, with 9 bases fitting TRBD2. The CDR3 extends over 14 amino acids. Germline CDR1 SGHRS, CDR2 YFSETQ. The V and J ends lost 5 bases and 4 bases, in that order; junction bases with no gene match: 7.

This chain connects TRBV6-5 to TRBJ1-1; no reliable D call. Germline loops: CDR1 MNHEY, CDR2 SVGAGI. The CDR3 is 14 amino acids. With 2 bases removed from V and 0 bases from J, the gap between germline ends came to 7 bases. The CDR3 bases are TGTGCCAGCAGTTACGGACCTATGAACACTGAAGCTTTCTTT. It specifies CASSYGPMNTEAFF.

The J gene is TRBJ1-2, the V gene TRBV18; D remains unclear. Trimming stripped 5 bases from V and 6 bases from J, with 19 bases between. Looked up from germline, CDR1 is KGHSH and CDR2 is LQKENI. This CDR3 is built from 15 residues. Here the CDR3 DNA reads TGTGCCAGCTCAACCGGGCCCAGTCTCCTCAATGGCTACACCTTC. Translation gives CASSTGPSLLNGYTF. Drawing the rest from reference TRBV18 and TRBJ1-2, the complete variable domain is NAGVMQNPRHLVRRRGQEARLRCSPMKGHSHVYWYRQLPEEGLKFMVYLQKENIIDESGMPKERFSAEFPKEGPSILRIQQVVRGDSAAYFCASSTGPSLLNGYTFGSGTRLTVV.

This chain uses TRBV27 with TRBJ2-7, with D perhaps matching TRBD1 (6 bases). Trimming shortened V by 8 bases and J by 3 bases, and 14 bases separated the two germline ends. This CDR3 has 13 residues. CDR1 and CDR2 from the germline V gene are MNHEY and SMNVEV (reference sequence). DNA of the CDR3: TGTGCCAGCTCTCCAGGGGCCGGCTACGAGCAGTACTTC. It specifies CASSPGAGYEQYF.

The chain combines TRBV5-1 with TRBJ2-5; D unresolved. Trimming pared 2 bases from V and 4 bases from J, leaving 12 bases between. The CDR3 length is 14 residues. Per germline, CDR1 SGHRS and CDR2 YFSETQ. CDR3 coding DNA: TGCGCCAGCAGCTTAAATTGGGGTTCAGAGACCCAGTACTTC. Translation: CASSLNWGSETQYF.

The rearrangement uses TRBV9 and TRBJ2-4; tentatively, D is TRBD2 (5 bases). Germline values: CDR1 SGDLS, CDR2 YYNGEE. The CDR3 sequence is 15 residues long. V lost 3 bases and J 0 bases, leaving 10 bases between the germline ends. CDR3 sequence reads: CASSERGLAKNIQYF. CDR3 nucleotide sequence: TGTGCCAGCAGCGAGCGCGGGTTAGCCAAAAACATTCAGTACTTC.

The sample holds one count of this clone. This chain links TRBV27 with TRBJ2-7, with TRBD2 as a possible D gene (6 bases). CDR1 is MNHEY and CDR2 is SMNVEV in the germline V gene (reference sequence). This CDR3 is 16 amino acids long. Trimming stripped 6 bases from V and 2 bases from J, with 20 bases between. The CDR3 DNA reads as TGTGCCAGCAGCTCCCCCGGCGCGGGGCCACCCTACGAGCAGTACGTC. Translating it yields CASSSPGAGPPYEQYV.

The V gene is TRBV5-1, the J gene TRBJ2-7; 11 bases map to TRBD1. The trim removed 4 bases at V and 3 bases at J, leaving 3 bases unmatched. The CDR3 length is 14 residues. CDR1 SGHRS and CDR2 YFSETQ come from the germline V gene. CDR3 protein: CASSPGQGGYEQYV. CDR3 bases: TGCGCCAGCAGCCCGGGACAGGGGGGCTACGAGCAGTACGTC.

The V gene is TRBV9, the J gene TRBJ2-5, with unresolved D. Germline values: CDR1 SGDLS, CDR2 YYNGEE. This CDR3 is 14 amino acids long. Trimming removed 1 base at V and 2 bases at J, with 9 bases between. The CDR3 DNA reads TGTGCCAGCAGCGTAAGAGCAACACAAGAGACCCAGTACTTC. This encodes CASSVRATQETQYF.

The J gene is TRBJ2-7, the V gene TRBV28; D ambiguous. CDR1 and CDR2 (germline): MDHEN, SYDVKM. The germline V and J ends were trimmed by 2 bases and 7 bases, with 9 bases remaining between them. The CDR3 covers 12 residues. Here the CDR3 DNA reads TGTGCCAGCAGTTTAACGGGTTGGGAGCAGTACTTC. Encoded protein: CASSLTGWEQYF. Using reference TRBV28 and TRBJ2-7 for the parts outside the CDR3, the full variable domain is DVKVTQSSRYLVKRTGEKVFLECVQDMDHENMFWYRQDPGLGLRLIYFSYDVKMKEKGDIPEGYSVSREKKERFSLILESASTNQTSMYLCASSLTGWEQYFGPGTRLTVT.

Written as DNA, the CDR3 is TGTGCCAGCAGTGCCAGGGGGCGCTATAATTCACCCCTCCACTTT. Translated, it gives CASSARGRYNSPLHF. This chain links TRBV2 with TRBJ1-6; TRBD1 matches 8 bases. This CDR3 spans 15 amino acids. J was trimmed by 3 bases and V by 4 bases; bases with no gene match: 2. The germline V gene has CDR1 SNHLY and CDR2 FYNNEI.

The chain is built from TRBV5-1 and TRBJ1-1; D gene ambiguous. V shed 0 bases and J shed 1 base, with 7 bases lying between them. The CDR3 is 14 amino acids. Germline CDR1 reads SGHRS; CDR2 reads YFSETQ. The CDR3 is CASSLVLGNTEAFF. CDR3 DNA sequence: TGCGCCAGCAGCTTGGTCTTGGGGAACACTGAAGCTTTCTTT.

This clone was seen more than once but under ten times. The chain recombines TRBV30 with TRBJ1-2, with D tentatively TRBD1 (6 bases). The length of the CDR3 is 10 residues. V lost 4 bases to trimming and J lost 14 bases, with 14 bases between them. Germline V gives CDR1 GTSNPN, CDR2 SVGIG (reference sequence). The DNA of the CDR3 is TGTGCCTGGATTGGGGGCCACCCGACCTTC. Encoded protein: CAWIGGHPTF.

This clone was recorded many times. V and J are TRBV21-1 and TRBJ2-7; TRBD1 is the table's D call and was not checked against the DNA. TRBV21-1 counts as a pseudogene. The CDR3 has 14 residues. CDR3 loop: CASSARTGFYEQYF. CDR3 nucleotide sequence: TGTGCCAGCAGCGCCCGGACAGGGTTCTACGAGCAGTACTTC.

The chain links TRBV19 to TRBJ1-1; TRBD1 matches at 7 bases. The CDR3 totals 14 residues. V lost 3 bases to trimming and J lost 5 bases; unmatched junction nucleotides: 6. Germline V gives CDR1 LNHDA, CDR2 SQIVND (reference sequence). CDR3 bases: TGTGCCAGTAGTATGAGGGGGCGTAGGACTGAAGCTTTCTTT. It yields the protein CASSMRGRRTEAFF.